These 20 T cell receptor beta chains were sequenced from one sample in a study of cytomegalovirus exposure and HLA in healthy donors. This PCR relied on a set of 60 Vbeta primers and 13 Jbeta primers. Assay used: immunoSEQ multiplex PCR; TCRdb lists only in-frame clones, some missing. The sample has around 300,000 clones, approximately 84% seen once. Sequencing was performed on PBMCs. These receptors were taken from a woman aged 40 to 50 in good health and CMV-seropositive.

This chain uses TRBV2 with TRBJ1-2, with D tentatively TRBD1 (6 bases). Trimming took 6 bases from V and 2 from J, leaving 16 bases between them. Germline values: CDR1 SNHLY, CDR2 FYNNEI. The CDR3 runs to 15 residues. CDR3 bases: TGTGCCAGCAGGGAACAGGGCTACGGAAACTATGGCTACACCTTC. Amino acids: CASREQGYGNYGYTF.

The gene calls are TRBV6-1 and TRBJ2-7; TRBD2 matches 8 bases. Germline values: CDR1 MNHNS, CDR2 SASEGT. The length of the CDR3 is 15 residues. V gave up 5 bases and J gave up 0 bases; unmatched junction bases: 6. In nucleotides, the CDR3 is TGTGCCAGCAGTCTTGTAGCGGGAACCTCCTACGAGCAGTACTTC. This codes for CASSLVAGTSYEQYF.

The genes are TRBV11-2 and TRBJ2-4; TRBD1 is a possible D gene (6 bases). Germline V CDR1 and CDR2: SGHAT, FQNNGV. This CDR3 spans 15 amino acids. Trimming removed 3 bases from V and 9 bases from J, with 18 bases in between. CDR3: CASSFSVQGAVIQYF. CDR3 DNA: TGTGCCAGCAGCTTTAGTGTACAGGGTGCGGTCATTCAGTACTTC.

The chain employs TRBV7-9 and TRBJ2-5, with D perhaps matching TRBD1 (6 bases). TRBJ2-7 matches the DNA end more closely, so the J call is doubtful. Germline V CDR1 and CDR2: SEHNR, FQNEAQ (reference sequence). The CDR3 spans 13 residues. DNA of the CDR3: TGTGCCAGCAGCTTATATCAGGGGTACGAGCAGTACTTC. This translates into CASSLYQGYEQYF.

The chain is built from TRBV6-5 and TRBJ2-7; 13 positions match TRBD2. In germline, CDR1 is MNHEY, CDR2 SVGAGI. The V gene end was trimmed by 5 bases and the J gene end by 2 bases; junction bases not matched to a gene: 3. CDR3 length equals 15 residues. The CDR3 DNA reads TGTGCCAGCAGTAAACTAGCGGGAGGGCCCTACGAGCAGTACTTC. This sequence encodes CASSKLAGGPYEQYF.

The rearrangement links TRBV25-1 to TRBJ2-7, with 7 bases fitting TRBD1. Trimming at V came to 7 bases and at J to 5 bases, leaving 8 bases not matched to a gene. Germline V gives CDR1 MGHDK, CDR2 SYGVNS. The CDR3 has 13 residues. In DNA form, the CDR3 reads TGTGCCAGCAAAGACAGGGACGCGAACGAGCAGTACTTC. This encodes CASKDRDANEQYF.

The genes are TRBV28 and TRBJ2-7; D might be TRBD1 (6 bases). With 5 bases removed from V and 7 bases from J, the gap between germline ends came to 18 bases. There are 14 residues in the CDR3. CDR1 MDHEN and CDR2 SYDVKM come from the germline V gene. CDR3 region: CASSLSGTHQEQYF. The CDR3 DNA sequence: TGTGCCAGCAGTCTGTCCGGGACACACCAGGAGCAGTACTTC.

To note about this clone: A junction end diverges from the germline sequence, so it may reflect a read error. The J gene is TRBJ2-5, the V gene TRBV30, with D unresolved. CDR3 size: 11 residues. Per germline, CDR1 GTSNPN and CDR2 SVGIG (reference sequence). The chain's CDR3 is CAWSVRSDLNF. For the CDR3, the DNA is TGTGCCTGGAGTGTTAGGTCTGACTTGAACTTC.

This rearrangement joins TRBV27 to TRBJ2-4; D is possibly TRBD1 (6 bases). The V gene's germline CDR1 is MNHEY and CDR2 SMNVEV (reference sequence). V was shortened by 6 bases and J by 3 bases, with 15 bases between the two germline ends. This CDR3 is built from 15 residues. CDR3 protein: CASRPRDTFKNIQYF. DNA of the CDR3: TGTGCCAGCAGGCCTCGGGACACCTTCAAAAACATTCAGTACTTC.

This chain connects TRBV7-9 to TRBJ1-4, with TRBD1 matching 8 bases. This CDR3 contains 14 residues. Germline V gene sequence: CDR1 SEHNR, CDR2 FQNEAQ (reference sequence). V lost 11 bases, J lost 1 base, and 6 bases stayed unmatched. The CDR3 region is CASGGIVTNEKLFF. CDR3 nucleotide sequence: TGTGCCTCAGGGGGCATCGTAACTAATGAAAAACTGTTTTTT.

This clone was detected only a few times. V usage is TRBV19 and J usage is TRBJ2-1; TRBD2 might be the D (5 bases). The germline gives CDR1 LNHDA, CDR2 SQIVND (reference sequence). This CDR3 has 14 amino acids. V lost 7 bases and J lost 3, with 13 bases in between. CDR3 sequence: CASTPAGGYNEQFF. The CDR3 bases are TGTGCCAGTACCCCGGCGGGTGGCTACAATGAGCAGTTCTTC.

This sequence joins TRBV5-6 and TRBJ2-1; TRBD2 matches 7 bases. Germline V gene data show CDR1 as SGHDT and CDR2 as YYEEEE. Trimming removed 3 bases from V and 3 bases from J; junction bases left unmatched: 15. The CDR3 sequence is 18 residues long. The CDR3 protein is CASSSLRRLAEGYNEQFF. The CDR3 coding sequence is TGTGCCAGCAGCTCCTTGCGGCGGCTAGCGGAGGGCTACAATGAGCAGTTCTTC.

This clone was seen just once. This sequence joins TRBV2 and TRBJ2-1, with 7 bases lining up with TRBD2. Germline V gives CDR1 SNHLY, CDR2 FYNNEI. V lost 5 bases to trimming and J lost 10 bases; unmatched junction nucleotides: 11. The CDR3 has 14 residues. DNA of the CDR3: TGTGCCAGCAGTCATGATTGGGGGGGACGGGAGCAGTTCTTC. Translated: CASSHDWGGREQFF.

The rearrangement joins TRBV28 to TRBJ2-1, with 7 bases that match TRBD2. The ends lost 4 bases at V and 0 bases at J; junction bases unmatched: 6. The CDR3 runs to 16 residues. Germline V lookup: CDR1 MDHEN, CDR2 SYDVKM. CDR3 sequence (DNA): TGTGCCAGCAGTTCCGCGGGGGATAGCTCCTACAATGAGCAGTTCTTC. Translation: CASSSAGDSSYNEQFF.

This clone was recorded only once. CDR3 sequence: CASRRPSSYEQYF. The CDR3 DNA sequence: TGTGCCAGCAGGAGACCTAGCTCCTACGAGCAGTACTTC. The rearrangement links TRBV28 to TRBJ2-7; D remains unclear. V was pared by 6 bases and J by 0 bases, with 9 bases between. Germline V gene data show CDR1 as MDHEN and CDR2 as SYDVKM. This CDR3 is 13 amino acids long.

This chain joins TRBV7-6 and TRBJ1-5, with 7 bases that match TRBD1. This CDR3 spans 17 amino acids. J lost 4 bases, V lost 3 bases, and 12 bases had no gene match. The germline gives CDR1 SGHVS, CDR2 FNYEAQ. CDR3 region: CASSFGSRGQGNQPQHF. CDR3 sequence (DNA): TGTGCCAGCAGCTTTGGCTCTAGGGGGCAAGGTAATCAGCCCCAGCATTTT.

The rearrangement uses TRBV6-1 and TRBJ1-6, with TRBD1 matching over 9 bases. Germline trimming cut 1 base from V and 7 bases from J; bases unmatched to any gene: 2. Per germline, CDR1 MNHNS and CDR2 SASEGT. This CDR3 comprises 15 residues. The CDR3 nucleotides read TGTGCCAGCAGTGAAGGGACAGGGGTCAATTCACCCCTCCACTTT. Translation: CASSEGTGVNSPLHF.

The CDR3 sequence: CASSRLPGSSYEQYF. CDR3 nucleotides: TGTGCCAGCAGCCGCCTCCCGGGTAGCTCCTACGAGCAGTACTTC. This rearrangement joins TRBV7-9 to TRBJ2-7; no reliable D call. Germline lookup yields CDR1 SEHNR and CDR2 FQNEAQ (reference sequence). The V end lost 5 bases, the J end lost 0 bases, and 14 bases lay between the germline ends. The CDR3 has 15 amino acids.

V usage is TRBV14 and J usage is TRBJ2-5; D may be TRBD2 (5 bases). V lost 0 bases, J lost 7 bases, and 12 bases lay in between. From germline, CDR1 is SGHDN and CDR2 FVKESK. This CDR3 spans 14 amino acids. For the CDR3, the DNA is TGTGCCAGCAGCCAAGATTCTAGCTGGGGGACCCAGTACTTC. Translated, it gives CASSQDSSWGTQYF. Full variable domain (remainder filled in from reference TRBV14 and TRBJ2-5): EAGVTQFPSHSVIEKGQTVTLRCDPISGHDNLYWYRRVMGKEIKFLLHFVKESKQDESGMPNNRFLAERTGGTYSTLKVQPAELEDSGVYFCASSQDSSWGTQYFGPGTRLLVL.

CDR3 sequence: CASSIEVTGGYNEQFF. CDR3 nucleotide sequence: TGTGCCAGTAGTATAGAAGTAACGGGGGGCTACAATGAGCAGTTCTTC. This chain joins TRBV19 and TRBJ2-1; 7 bases match TRBD2. The germline V gene encodes CDR1 LNHDA and CDR2 SQIVND (reference sequence). Trimming at V came to 0 bases and at J to 3 bases, leaving 5 bases not matched to a gene. The CDR3 contains 16 residues.